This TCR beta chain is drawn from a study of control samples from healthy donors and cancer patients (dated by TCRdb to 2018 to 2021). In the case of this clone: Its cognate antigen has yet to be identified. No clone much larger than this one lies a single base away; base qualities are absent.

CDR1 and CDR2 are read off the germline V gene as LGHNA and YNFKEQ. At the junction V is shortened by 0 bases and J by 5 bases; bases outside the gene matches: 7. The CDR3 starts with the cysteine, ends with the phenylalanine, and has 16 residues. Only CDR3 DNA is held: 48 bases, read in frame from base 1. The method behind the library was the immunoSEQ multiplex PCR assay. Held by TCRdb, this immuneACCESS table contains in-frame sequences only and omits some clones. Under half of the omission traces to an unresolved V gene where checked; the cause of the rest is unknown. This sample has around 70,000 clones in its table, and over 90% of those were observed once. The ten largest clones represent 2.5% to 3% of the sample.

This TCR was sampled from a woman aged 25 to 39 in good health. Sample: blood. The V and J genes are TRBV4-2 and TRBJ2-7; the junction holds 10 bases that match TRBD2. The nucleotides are TGTGCCAGCAGCCAAGATTTAAGCGGGGGGGCCCACGAGCAGTACTTC. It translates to CASSQDLSGGAHEQYF.